The sequence of this T cell receptor (beta chain) was determined in a study of shared clonotypes between healthy human individuals. Findings and limits, study-wide: The small donor group covered limited genetic and exposure diversity.

Sequenced by immunoSEQ multiplex PCR; TCRdb stores in-frame clones only, minus some. The table lists a few million clones, approximately 94% of them singletons. The sample holds one count of this clone. Antigen unknown. Trimming stripped 4 bases from V and 4 bases from J, with 18 bases between. Germline V gene lookup returns CDR1 SGHNT and CDR2 YYREEE (reference sequence). CDR3 length: 16 residues. Each of the donors was a healthy adult who was HIV-negative and had not had a recent acute infection or vaccination. V usage is TRBV5-4 and J usage is TRBJ1-3, with D hard to call. This TCR was sampled from a man between 18 and 35 years old in good health. Sequenced sample: naive CD4+ T cells sorted from blood. Subset reported: CD45RA+ positively selected. Here the CDR3 reads CASSTSGEGLGNTIYF. In nucleotides, the CDR3 is TGTGCCAGCAGCACCTCCGGGGAGGGTCTGGGAAACACCATATATTTT.